Listed below are T cell receptor beta chains from one sample, sequenced in a study of human versus mouse CDR3 diversity and MHC coevolution. The assay was immunoSEQ multiplex PCR, and TCRdb's table has in-frame clones only and misses some. The data show about 77,000 clones, just under 95% seen once. Material for sequencing was naive CD4+ T cells from blood. The receptor set was obtained from a person between 30 and 69 years old in good health. Each CDR3 is given with its conserved first and last residue. The D gene is left open where the match is weak. Rows give clone size only sometimes, using once, few, many, or a class for an expanded clone.

TRBJ2-7	.	.	TRBV9	CASSVAADTTPYEQYF	TGTGCCAGCAGCGTAGCCGCGGACACAACCCCCTACGAGCAGTACTTC
TRBJ1-4	.	.	TRBV15	CATSREGGTNEKLFF	TGTGCCACCAGCAGAGAGGGGGGAACTAATGAAAAACTGTTTTTT
TRBJ1-1	.	once	TRBV25-1	CASSGGRGTEAFF	TGTGCCAGCAGTGGTGGACGGGGTACTGAAGCTTTCTTT
TRBJ1-1	.	.	TRBV5-4	CASSFWGSNTEAFF	TGTGCCAGCAGCTTCTGGGGCTCGAACACTGAAGCTTTCTTT
TRBJ2-5	TRBD2	.	TRBV28	CASSRTLAGGPEETQYF	TGTGCCAGCAGCCGTACCCTAGCGGGGGGGCCTGAGGAGACCCAGTACTTC
TRBJ2-1	TRBD2	once	TRBV25-1	CASSGSGSPPNEQFF	TGTGCCAGCAGTGGTAGCGGGAGCCCCCCAAATGAGCAGTTCTTC
TRBJ1-4	TRBD1	.	TRBV4-1	CASSQAGTANEKLFF	TGCGCCAGCAGCCAAGCAGGGACAGCTAATGAAAAACTGTTTTTT
TRBJ2-7	.	.	TRBV9	CASSVSDYSYEQYF	TGTGCCAGCAGCGTATCGGACTACTCCTACGAGCAGTACTTC
TRBJ2-3	TRBD2	.	TRBV19	CASSISRLAGGHTDTQYF	TGTGCCAGTAGTATTTCTAGACTAGCGGGGGGCCACACAGATACGCAGTATTTT
TRBJ2-1	TRBD2	once	TRBV6-5	CASSYLREPPYNEQFF	TGTGCCAGCAGTTACCTGCGGGAGCCCCCCTACAATGAGCAGTTCTTC
TRBJ1-3	.	.	TRBV4-1	CASSQDPGRNTIYF	TGCGCCAGCAGCCAAGACCCGGGGAGGAACACCATATATTTT
TRBJ1-1	TRBD1	.	TRBV11-2	CASSPGTGFTEAFF	TGTGCCAGCAGCCCCGGGACAGGGTTCACTGAAGCTTTCTTT
TRBJ2-7	TRBD2	.	TRBV5-1	CASSAMGGSSYEQYF	TGCGCCAGCAGCGCGATGGGAGGGAGCTCCTACGAGCAGTACTTC
TRBJ1-1	.	.	TRBV2	CASSWGPRDTEAFF	TGTGCCAGCTCGTGGGGGCCGAGGGACACTGAAGCTTTCTTT